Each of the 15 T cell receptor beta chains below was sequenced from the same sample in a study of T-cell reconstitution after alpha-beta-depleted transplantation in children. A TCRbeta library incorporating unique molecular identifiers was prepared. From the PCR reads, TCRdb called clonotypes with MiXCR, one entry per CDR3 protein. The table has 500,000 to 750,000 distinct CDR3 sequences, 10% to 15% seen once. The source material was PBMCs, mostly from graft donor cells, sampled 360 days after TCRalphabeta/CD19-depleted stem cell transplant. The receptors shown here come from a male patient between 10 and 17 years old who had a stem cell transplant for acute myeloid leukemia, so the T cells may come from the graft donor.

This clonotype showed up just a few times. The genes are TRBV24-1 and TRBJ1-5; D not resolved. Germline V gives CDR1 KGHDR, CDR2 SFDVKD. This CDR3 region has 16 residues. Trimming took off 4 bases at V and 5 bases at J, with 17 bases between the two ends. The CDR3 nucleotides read TGTGCCACCAGTGAGAACCGAGGGCGTTCAGATCAGCCCCAGCATTTT. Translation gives CATSENRGRSDQPQHF.

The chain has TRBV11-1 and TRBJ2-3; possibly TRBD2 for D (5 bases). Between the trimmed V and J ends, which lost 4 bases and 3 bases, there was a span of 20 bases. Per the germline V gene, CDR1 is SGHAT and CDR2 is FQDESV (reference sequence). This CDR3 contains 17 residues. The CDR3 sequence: CASSSSRVAPRTDTQYF. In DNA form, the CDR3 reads TGTGCCAGCAGCTCTTCCCGGGTAGCGCCTAGGACAGATACGCAGTATTTT.

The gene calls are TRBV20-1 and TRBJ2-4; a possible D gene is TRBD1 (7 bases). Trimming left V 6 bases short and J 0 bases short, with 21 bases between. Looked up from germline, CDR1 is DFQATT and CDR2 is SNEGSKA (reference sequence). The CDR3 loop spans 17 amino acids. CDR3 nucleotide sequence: TGCAGTGCGGCGGGACAGCAGCCCCTCCTAGCCAAAAACATTCAGTACTTC. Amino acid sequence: CSAAGQQPLLAKNIQYF.

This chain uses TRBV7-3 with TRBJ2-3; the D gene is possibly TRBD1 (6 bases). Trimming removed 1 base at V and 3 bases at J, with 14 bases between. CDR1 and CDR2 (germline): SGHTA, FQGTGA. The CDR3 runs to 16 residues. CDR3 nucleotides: TGTGCCAGCAGCTTAAGGGCCTGGGGGCAGACAGATACGCAGTATTTT. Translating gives CASSLRAWGQTDTQYF.

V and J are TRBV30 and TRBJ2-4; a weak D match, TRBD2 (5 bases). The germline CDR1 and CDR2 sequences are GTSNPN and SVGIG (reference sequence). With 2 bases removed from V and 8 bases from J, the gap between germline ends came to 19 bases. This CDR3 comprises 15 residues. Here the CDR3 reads CAWSIAADPSDIQYF. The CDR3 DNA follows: TGTGCCTGGAGTATAGCAGCGGACCCATCGGACATTCAGTACTTC.

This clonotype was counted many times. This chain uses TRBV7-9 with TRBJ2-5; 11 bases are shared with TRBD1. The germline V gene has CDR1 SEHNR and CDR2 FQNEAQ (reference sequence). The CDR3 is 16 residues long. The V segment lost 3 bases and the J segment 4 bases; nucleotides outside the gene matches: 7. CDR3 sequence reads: CASSFAGQGARETQYF. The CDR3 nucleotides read TGTGCCAGCAGCTTCGCAGGACAGGGGGCACGAGAGACCCAGTACTTC.

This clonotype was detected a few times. The CDR3 DNA follows: TGCAGCGTGCAGAGACAAGGACCCACAGATACGCAGTATTTT. Protein product: CSVQRQGPTDTQYF. V is TRBV29-1 and J is TRBJ2-3, with D unresolved. Trimming took off 6 bases at V and 2 bases at J, with 15 bases between the two ends. The germline gives CDR1 SQVTM, CDR2 ANQGSEA. The CDR3 covers 14 residues.

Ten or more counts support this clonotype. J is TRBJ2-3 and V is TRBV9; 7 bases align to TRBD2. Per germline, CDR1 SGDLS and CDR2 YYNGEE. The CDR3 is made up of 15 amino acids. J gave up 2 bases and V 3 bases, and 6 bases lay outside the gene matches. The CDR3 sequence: CASSAGTTPTDTQYF. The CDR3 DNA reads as TGTGCCAGCAGCGCCGGGACTACCCCCACAGATACGCAGTATTTT.

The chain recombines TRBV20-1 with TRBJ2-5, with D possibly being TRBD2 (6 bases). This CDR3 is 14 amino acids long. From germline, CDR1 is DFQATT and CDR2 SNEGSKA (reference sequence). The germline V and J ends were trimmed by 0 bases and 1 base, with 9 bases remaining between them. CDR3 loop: CSARDGGFQETQYF. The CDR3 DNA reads TGCAGTGCTAGAGATGGGGGGTTCCAAGAGACCCAGTACTTC.

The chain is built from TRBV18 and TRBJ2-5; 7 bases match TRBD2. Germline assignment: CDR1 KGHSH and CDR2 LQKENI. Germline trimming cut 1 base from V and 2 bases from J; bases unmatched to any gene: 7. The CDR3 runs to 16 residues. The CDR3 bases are TGTGCCAGCTCACCACTACCGACTAGCAGTCAAGAGACCCAGTACTTC. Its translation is CASSPLPTSSQETQYF.

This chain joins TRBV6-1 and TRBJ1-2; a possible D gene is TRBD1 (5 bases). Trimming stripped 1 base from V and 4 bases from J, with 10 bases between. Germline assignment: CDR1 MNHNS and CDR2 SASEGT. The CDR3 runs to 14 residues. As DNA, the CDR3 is TGTGCCAGCAGTGAAGTTCGGGGGATCTATGGCTACACCTTC. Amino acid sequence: CASSEVRGIYGYTF.

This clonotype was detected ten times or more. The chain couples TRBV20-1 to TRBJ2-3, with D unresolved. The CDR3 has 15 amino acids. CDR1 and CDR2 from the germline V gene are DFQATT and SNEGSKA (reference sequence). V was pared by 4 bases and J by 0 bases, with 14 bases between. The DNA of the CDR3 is TGCAGTGCTATGAAAACAACCGAGAGCACAGATACGCAGTATTTT. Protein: CSAMKTTESTDTQYF.

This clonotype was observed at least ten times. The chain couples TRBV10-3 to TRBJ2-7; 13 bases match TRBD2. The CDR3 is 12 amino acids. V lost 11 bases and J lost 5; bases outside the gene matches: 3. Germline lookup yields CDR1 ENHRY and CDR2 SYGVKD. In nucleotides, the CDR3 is TGTGCCGGAGGACTAGCGGGAGACGAGCAGTACTTC. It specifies CAGGLAGDEQYF.

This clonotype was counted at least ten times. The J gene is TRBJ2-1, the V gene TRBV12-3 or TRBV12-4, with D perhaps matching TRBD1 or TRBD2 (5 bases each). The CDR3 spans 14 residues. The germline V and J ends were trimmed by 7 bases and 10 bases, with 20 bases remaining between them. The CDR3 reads CASISGTKTGEQFF. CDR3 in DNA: TGTGCCAGCATCTCCGGGACCAAGACGGGGGAGCAGTTCTTC.

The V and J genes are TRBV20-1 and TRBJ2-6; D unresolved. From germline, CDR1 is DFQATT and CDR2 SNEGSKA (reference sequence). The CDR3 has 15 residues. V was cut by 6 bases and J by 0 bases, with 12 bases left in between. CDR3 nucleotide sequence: TGCAGTGCCCTCGGATCAGGCTCTGGGGCCAACGTCCTGACTTTC. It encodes CSALGSGSGANVLTF.